This T cell receptor beta chain comes out of a study of shared clonotypes between healthy human individuals. Study observations and caveats: A small donor pool kept down the genetic and exposure-history diversity that was represented. Clonotypes shared by all four sorted-subset donors had higher generation probabilities than non-shared clonotypes.

Sequencing used immunoSEQ multiplex PCR; TCRdb keeps in-frame clones, though not all of them. Among 1.5 million to 1.9 million clones, 95% to 99% were seen once, and the ten largest hold about 0.4%. Splitting of CD4+ cells produced CD45RA+ naive and CD45RA-negative memory subsets. Regarding this clone: Antigen: not known.

Germline V lookup: CDR1 SGHTA, CDR2 FQGTGA. This CDR3 is 20 amino acids long. The V gene end was trimmed by 2 bases and the J gene end by 7 bases; junction bases not matched to a gene: 20. The chain combines TRBV7-3 with TRBJ2-1; 10 nucleotides line up with TRBD1. The sample consisted of naive CD4+ T cells sorted from blood. The subset: CD45RA+ positively selected. The receptor's source is a young man in good health. This chain's CDR3 is CASSLWDRGMNEHLRNEQFF. The DNA for the CDR3 is TGTGCCAGCAGCTTATGGGACAGGGGTATGAATGAGCATCTCAGGAATGAGCAGTTCTTC. The whole variable domain, remainder taken from reference TRBV7-3 and TRBJ2-1, is GAGVSQTPSNKVTEKGKYVELRCDPISGHTALYWYRQSLGQGPEFLIYFQGTGAADDSGLPNDRFFAVRPEGSVSTLKIQRTERGDSAVYLCASSLWDRGMNEHLRNEQFFGPGTRLTVL.